This passage covers 24 T cell receptor beta chains from one sample sequenced in a study of blood T cells in healthy people across ages. Sample-barcoded 5' priming and a J-beta primer mix drove a second PCR of 7 to 11 cycles. TCRdb re-analysed the 5' RACE reads in MiXCR, keeping a single row per CDR3 protein. The repertoire holds approximately 1,100,000 distinct CDR3 sequences, 45% seen once, with approximately 19% in the top ten. Sequencing was carried out using blood. The receptors come from a woman aged 55-69 years in good health.

This rearrangement joins TRBV4-2 to TRBJ2-1; D is uncertain. V dropped 1 base and J dropped 0 bases, with 7 bases sitting between them. The CDR3 extends over 15 amino acids. Germline-derived CDR1 and CDR2 are LGHNA and YNFKEQ. The CDR3 reads CASSQGTLSYNEQFF. In DNA, the CDR3 is TGTGCCAGCAGCCAAGGAACCCTCTCCTACAATGAGCAGTTCTTC.

This clonotype was picked up a small number of times. The junction and the germline gene differ at one end; a read error may be behind it. V usage is TRBV27 and J usage is TRBJ1-2; 8 positions match TRBD1. The CDR3 is 16 residues long. Germline assignment: CDR1 MNHEY and CDR2 SMNVEV (reference sequence). The CDR3 region is CASSLNTGGPNYGSTF. In nucleotides, the CDR3 is TGTGCCAGCAGTTTAAATACAGGGGGGCCTAACTATGGCTCCACCTTC.

There are a few counts of this clonotype. This sequence joins TRBV2 and TRBJ2-3, with D possibly matching TRBD2 (6 bases). Germline values: CDR1 SNHLY, CDR2 FYNNEI. Trimming took 3 bases from V and 4 from J, leaving 11 bases between them. The CDR3 covers 14 residues. DNA of the CDR3: TGTGCCAGCAGTGACGTAGCGGCATCAGATACGCAGTATTTT. Translated: CASSDVAASDTQYF.

This clonotype showed up many times. A read error may produce the germline difference seen at one junction end. Here the CDR3 DNA reads TGTGCCAGCAGTTTAGGTACGGGGGCCGAGACCCAGTACTTC. Its translation is CASSLGTGAETQYF. The rearrangement links TRBV7-9 to TRBJ2-5; either TRBD1 or TRBD2 may supply D (6 bases each). Germline CDR1 is SEHNR and CDR2 is FQNEAQ (reference sequence). There are 14 residues in the CDR3.

This clonotype was counted only a few times. The V call is TRBV6-5, the J call TRBJ2-6; unclear D gene. CDR3 size: 22 residues. Germline CDR1 and CDR2: MNHEY and SVGAGI. Trimming removed 1 base from V and 0 bases from J, with 25 bases in between. CDR3 in amino acids: CASSYWSGSPNTLYSGANVLTF. The CDR3 DNA reads as TGTGCCAGCAGTTACTGGTCAGGTAGTCCCAACACCCTCTACTCTGGGGCCAACGTCCTGACTTTC.

This chain uses TRBV6-5 with TRBJ2-6; the D gene is possibly TRBD2 (7 bases). Germline assignment: CDR1 MNHEY and CDR2 SVGAGI. This CDR3 comprises 15 residues. Trimming pared 2 bases from V and 5 bases from J, leaving 10 bases between. The CDR3 region is CASSYGGARANVLTF. The DNA of the CDR3 is TGTGCCAGCAGTTACGGGGGGGCAAGGGCCAACGTCCTGACTTTC.

Of note for this clonotype: Compared with germline, one end of the junction differs, possibly owing to a read error. The gene calls are TRBV20-1 and TRBJ2-1; maybe TRBD2 (6 bases). The CDR3 totals 15 residues. CDR1 DFQATT and CDR2 SNEGSKA come from the germline V gene (reference sequence). CDR3 loop: CGARDGAGSYNEQFF. CDR3 coding DNA: TGCGGTGCTAGAGATGGCGCGGGGTCCTACAATGAGCAGTTCTTC.

The J gene is TRBJ1-2, the V gene TRBV18; the D gene is possibly TRBD1 (5 bases). The CDR3 totals 15 residues. V was shortened by 0 bases and J by 2 bases, with 10 bases between the two germline ends. The germline V gene has CDR1 KGHSH and CDR2 LQKENI. The CDR3 nucleotides are TGTGCCAGCTCACCACCGGGCAGGGACAACTATGGCTACACCTTC. It encodes CASSPPGRDNYGYTF. The whole variable domain, remainder taken from reference TRBV18 and TRBJ1-2, is NAGVMQNPRHLVRRRGQEARLRCSPMKGHSHVYWYRQLPEEGLKFMVYLQKENIIDESGMPKERFSAEFPKEGPSILRIQQVVRGDSAAYFCASSPPGRDNYGYTFGSGTRLTVV.

The gene calls are TRBV7-2 and TRBJ2-1; 8 bases fit TRBD2. Looked up from germline, CDR1 is SGHTA and CDR2 is FQGNSA. CDR3 size: 16 residues. With 5 bases clipped from V and 2 bases from J, the junction kept 8 bases outside the gene matches. CDR3 nucleotide sequence: TGTGCCAGCAGCGCAAAAGCGGGGGAGACCTACAATGAGCAGTTCTTC. Protein: CASSAKAGETYNEQFF.

This clonotype was detected only a few times. Here the CDR3 reads CASSYPGGNRGEQYF. Here the CDR3 DNA reads TGTGCCAGCAGTTATCCAGGGGGAAACAGGGGCGAGCAGTACTTC. V gene TRBV6-6 combines with J gene TRBJ2-7, with 7 bases aligning to TRBD1. Germline CDR1 MNHNY, CDR2 SVGAGI (reference sequence). The CDR3 sequence is 15 residues long. With 3 bases clipped from V and 6 bases from J, the junction kept 11 bases outside the gene matches.

This clonotype was counted between two and nine times. The rearrangement links TRBV7-9 to TRBJ2-3; maybe TRBD2 (6 bases). Trimming left V 8 bases short and J 7 bases short, with 10 bases between. CDR1 is SEHNR and CDR2 is FQNEAQ in the germline V gene (reference sequence). This CDR3 contains 11 residues. For the CDR3, the DNA is TGTGCCAGCGGCGGACTAAATACGCAGTATTTT. Translating gives CASGGLNTQYF.

The chain couples TRBV12-3 or TRBV12-4 to TRBJ2-6, with TRBD1 identical over 7 bases. V shed 5 bases, J shed 9 bases, and the junction held 4 bases outside the gene matches. This CDR3 comprises 13 residues. The CDR3 loop is CASSARQGNVLTF. The DNA for the CDR3 is TGTGCCAGCAGTGCGAGACAGGGCAACGTCCTGACTTTC.

V and J are TRBV11-2 and TRBJ2-7; 8 positions agree with TRBD2. CDR1 and CDR2 from the germline V gene are SGHAT and FQNNGV. Trimming removed 3 bases from V and 3 bases from J; junction bases left unmatched: 10. The CDR3 extends over 16 amino acids. CDR3 sequence (DNA): TGTGCCAGCAGCTTTAGCGGGGAGACAGCGAGCTACGAGCAGTACTTC. Translated: CASSFSGETASYEQYF.

This clonotype was seen once. The rearrangement joins TRBV6-5 to TRBJ2-4; TRBD2 is a possible D gene (5 bases). CDR1 is MNHEY, CDR2 SVGAGI, per germline. V was clipped by 6 bases and J by 9 bases, with 15 bases between them. The CDR3 length is 13 residues. For the CDR3, the DNA is TGTGCCAGCAGCAGGACTGTCCAGGCCATTCAGTACTTC. It yields the protein CASSRTVQAIQYF.

This chain links TRBV7-8 with TRBJ2-1, with 7 bases lining up with TRBD1. There are 14 residues in the CDR3. V lost 5 bases and J lost 5; bases outside the gene matches: 6. Germline V gene data show CDR1 as SGHVS and CDR2 as FQNEAQ. The CDR3 DNA is TGTGCCAGCAGCGACCGGGACAGAGACAATGAGCAGTTCTTC. Translation: CASSDRDRDNEQFF.

A few counts support this clonotype. The CDR3 coding sequence is TGTGCCAGCAGTCCATCAGTAGGTTCCACTGAAGCTTTCTTT. The encoded protein is CASSPSVGSTEAFF. J is TRBJ1-1 and V is TRBV12-3 or TRBV12-4; D gene unclear. CDR3 size: 14 residues. V shed 5 bases and J shed 4 bases, with 14 bases lying between them.

V gene TRBV5-6 combines with J gene TRBJ2-1, with 7 bases lining up with TRBD1. Germline loops: CDR1 SGHDT, CDR2 YYEEEE. CDR3 length: 16 amino acids. V trimming: 4 bases; J trimming: 4 bases; junction bases outside the gene matches: 11. CDR3 amino acids: CASSPQVGQIYNEQFF. For the CDR3, the DNA is TGTGCCAGCAGCCCTCAAGTGGGACAGATATACAATGAGCAGTTCTTC.

This clonotype was found a few times. The chain uses TRBV20-1 and TRBJ2-1; D is perhaps TRBD2 (5 bases). V lost 0 bases, J lost 12 bases, and 15 bases lay in between. Looked up from germline, CDR1 is DFQATT and CDR2 is SNEGSKA (reference sequence). CDR3 length equals 13 residues. The CDR3 DNA reads TGCAGTGCTAGAGAAATGGCCCGGGATGCGCAGTTCTTC. Protein sequence: CSAREMARDAQFF.

This rearrangement joins TRBV2 to TRBJ1-6, with D possibly matching TRBD1 (6 bases). Trimming removed 5 bases from V and 9 bases from J, with 14 bases in between. The germline gives CDR1 SNHLY, CDR2 FYNNEI. The CDR3 extends over 14 amino acids. CDR3 sequence: CASSIDRLSSPLHF. DNA of the CDR3: TGTGCCAGCAGTATAGACAGGTTGAGTTCACCCCTCCACTTT.

The chain links TRBV5-1 to TRBJ1-6; 10 bases match TRBD1. The V gene's germline CDR1 is SGHRS and CDR2 YFSETQ. The V segment lost 4 bases and the J segment 7 bases; nucleotides outside the gene matches: 2. This CDR3 contains 14 residues. The CDR3 loop is CASSTGQGNSPLHF. CDR3 coding DNA: TGCGCCAGCAGCACGGGACAGGGGAATTCACCCCTCCACTTT.

The chain carries TRBV6-1 and TRBJ2-7, with 7 bases aligning to TRBD1. The V gene end was trimmed by 3 bases and the J gene end by 3 bases; junction bases not matched to a gene: 8. The germline V gene encodes CDR1 MNHNS and CDR2 SASEGT. The CDR3 contains 15 residues. The CDR3 region is CASSDLQGRSYEQYF. In nucleotides, the CDR3 is TGTGCCAGCAGTGACCTACAGGGGCGAAGCTACGAGCAGTACTTC.

This sequence joins TRBV27 and TRBJ1-2, with 8 bases aligning to TRBD1. Germline CDR1 and CDR2: MNHEY and SMNVEV (reference sequence). This CDR3 is built from 14 residues. The ends lost 5 bases at V and 4 bases at J; junction bases unmatched: 6. This chain's CDR3 is CASSIRDRGYGYTF. CDR3 bases: TGTGCCAGCAGTATACGCGACAGGGGCTATGGCTACACCTTC.

The gene calls are TRBV29-1 and TRBJ2-3, with D tentatively TRBD2 (5 bases). This CDR3 is built from 13 residues. Germline V gives CDR1 SQVTM, CDR2 ANQGSEA. The V and J ends lost 4 bases and 3 bases respectively, with 11 bases between them. The CDR3 region has the DNA TGCAGCGTTGGGGGTAGCGAGACAGATACGCAGTATTTT. Residues: CSVGGSETDTQYF.

With regard to this clonotype: At one boundary the junction diverges from the germline segment, which might be a read error. The V and J genes are TRBV3-1 and TRBJ2-1; unclear D gene. Germline-derived CDR1 and CDR2 are LGHDT and YNNKEL (reference sequence). CDR3 length: 15 amino acids. The DNA of the CDR3 is TGTGTCAGCAGCCAAGATTTCAGCTCCTACAATGAGCAGTTCTTC. This sequence encodes CVSSQDFSSYNEQFF.